This is a list of T cell receptor beta chains from one sample in a study of cytomegalovirus exposure and HLA in healthy donors. The data were produced by immunoSEQ multiplex PCR, yet TCRdb's version contains in-frame clones alone and is incomplete. There are some 190,000 clones in the sample; roughly four fifths occur only once, and approximately 3.1% lies in the top ten. Source material: PBMCs. All receptors come from a young woman in good health and CMV-seropositive. Each CDR3 is given with its conserved first and last residue. A D gene is named only where the DNA matches it firmly. Part of the rows lack a size; the others show once, few, many or a class for expanded clones.

>TRBJ2-3|TRBV5-8|TRBD2|.|16
CASIAQASGSTDTQYF
TGTGCCAGCATCGCCCAGGCTAGCGGGAGTACAGATACGCAGTATTTT
>TRBJ2-7|TRBV18|TRBD1|.|14
CASSLSGQGFEQYF
TGTGCCAGCTCACTTAGTGGACAGGGATTCGAGCAGTACTTC
>TRBJ2-3|TRBV13|TRBD1|.|14
CASTRGQGGDTQYF
TGTGCCAGCACCAGGGGGCAGGGTGGAGATACGCAGTATTTT
>TRBJ2-6|TRBV19|.|few|13
CASRAGGANVLTF
TGTGCCAGTAGAGCGGGCGGGGCCAACGTCCTGACTTTC
>TRBJ1-6|TRBV6-1|.|.|16
CASSERGREFRSPLHF
TGTGCCAGCAGTGAAAGGGGCAGGGAATTCCGTTCACCCCTCCACTTT
>TRBJ1-1|TRBV18|.|.|18
CASSPRSAVASPNTEAFF
TGTGCCAGCTCACCAAGAAGTGCCGTGGCCTCTCCGAACACTGAAGCTTTCTTT
>TRBJ2-1|TRBV19|TRBD2|.|17
CASSSSGRAGSYNEQFF
TGTGCCAGTAGTTCTAGCGGGAGGGCCGGATCCTACAATGAGCAGTTCTTC
>TRBJ2-1|TRBV5-6|TRBD2|few|19
CASRSILAGGPSSYNEQFF
TGTGCCAGCAGATCTATCCTAGCGGGAGGGCCTAGCTCCTACAATGAGCAGTTCTTC
>TRBJ2-3|TRBV7-9|TRBD2|.|16
CSSSPWTSGRPDTQYF
TGTTCCAGCAGCCCTTGGACTAGCGGGAGACCAGATACGCAGTATTTT
>TRBJ2-1|TRBV19|.|.|14
CASSIKPAPFEQFF
TGTGCCAGTAGTATAAAGCCAGCGCCCTTTGAGCAGTTCTTC
>TRBJ1-5|TRBV6-5|TRBD1|.|14
CASRTTGAEQPQHF
TGTGCCAGCAGGACTACAGGGGCCGAACAGCCCCAGCATTTT
>TRBJ2-1|TRBV27|TRBD2|.|19
CASSLRGPTSGTAYNEQFF
TGTGCCAGCAGTTTAAGAGGACCGACTAGCGGGACAGCATACAATGAGCAGTTCTTC
>TRBJ2-7|TRBV18|TRBD2|.|14
CASSDPSGQYEQYF
TGTGCCAGCTCAGATCCTAGCGGGCAATACGAGCAGTACTTC
>TRBJ2-7|TRBV7-9|.|once|15
CASSLDVLFSYEQYF
TGTGCCAGCAGCTTAGATGTACTATTCTCCTACGAGCAGTACTTC
>TRBJ2-5|TRBV14|.|.|15
CASSLPRGFQETQYF
TGTGCCAGCAGCCTCCCTCGAGGGTTCCAAGAGACCCAGTACTTC
>TRBJ1-1|TRBV5-4|TRBD1|.|15
CASSLQDRGGTEAFF
TGTGCCAGCAGCTTGCAAGACAGGGGAGGGACTGAAGCTTTCTTT
>TRBJ2-2|TRBV19|.|.|15
CASSIGRGNTGELFF
TGTGCCAGTAGTATCGGAAGGGGAAACACCGGGGAGCTGTTTTTT
>TRBJ1-3|TRBV27|.|.|15
CASSLNRDSGNTIYF
TGTGCCAGCAGCCTCAACCGGGACTCTGGAAACACCATATATTTT
>TRBJ2-7|TRBV6-5|.|.|14
CASSYNTPAGEQYF
TGTGCCAGCAGTTACAACACCCCGGCGGGGGAGCAGTACTTC
>TRBJ2-3|TRBV5-4|TRBD2|.|16
CASSYIGLAGENTQYF
TGTGCCAGCAGCTACATAGGACTAGCGGGAGAGAACACGCAGTATTTT
>TRBJ1-2|TRBV6-5|.|.|14
CASIGTSTNYGYTF
TGTGCCAGCATCGGGACATCTACTAACTATGGCTACACCTTC
>TRBJ1-6|TRBV2|.|.|13
CASSDTVNSPLHF
TGTGCCAGCAGTGATACGGTTAATTCACCCCTCCACTTT
>TRBJ2-7|TRBV4-2|TRBD2|.|17
CASSQDASSGYSYEQYF
TGTGCCAGCAGCCAAGATGCATCTAGCGGATACTCCTACGAGCAGTACTTC
>TRBJ2-7|TRBV5-1|TRBD2|.|15
CASSLEASGNREQYF
TGCGCCAGCAGCTTGGAGGCTAGCGGGAATCGCGAGCAGTACTTC
>TRBJ1-1|TRBV11-2|.|.|16
CASSPGGAEPNTEAFF
TGTGCCAGCAGCCCTGGGGGGGCAGAGCCGAACACTGAAGCTTTCTTT
>TRBJ1-3|TRBV5-4|TRBD1|.|18
CASSPYRGQGGVGNTIYF
TGTGCCAGCAGCCCGTACAGGGGGCAAGGGGGGGTTGGAAACACCATATATTTT